Here is one TCR beta chain with its context. The repertoire was sequenced with immunoSEQ multiplex PCR; TCRdb's copy has only in-frame clones and lacks some. The sample has about 160,000 clones; roughly 87% are singletons. CDR3 length equals 13 residues. V lost 7 bases, J lost 4 bases, and 11 bases lay in between. From germline, CDR1 is SNHLY and CDR2 FYNNEI. This sample is drawn from a study of blood T cell repertoires in COVID-19. This chain connects TRBV2 to TRBJ1-5; tentatively, D is TRBD1 (6 bases). What was sequenced was peripheral blood. This receptor was taken from a woman aged 55-69 years who had recovered from COVID-19. The CDR3 protein is CASKGTRNQPQHF. DNA of the CDR3: TGTGCCAGCAAGGGGACACGGAATCAGCCCCAGCATTTT.